This TCR beta chain was captured in a study of spatial heterogeneity in lung cancer. This clonotype occurred many times. The junction shows a germline mismatch at one end, possibly a read error. The time point denotes: blood at routine non-recurrence follow-up after resection. Whole RNA, isolated from tumor, nontumor lung or frozen PBMC, was sequenced without prior sorting. TCRdb reprocessed the 5' RACE reads with MiXCR, giving one entry per CDR3 protein. This table holds approximately 43,000 distinct CDR3 sequences, 8% to 11% found once. CDR3 size: 15 residues. The sequencing used PBMCs, collected at follow-up. This TCR derives from a female donor with early-stage non-small cell lung cancer. The chain is built from TRBV12-3 or TRBV12-4 and TRBJ2-6; a possible D gene is TRBD1 (6 bases). The CDR3 DNA follows: TGTGCCAGCAGATTAGGGGGATCTGGGGCCAACGTCCTGACTTTC. This gives the protein CASRLGGSGANVLTF.